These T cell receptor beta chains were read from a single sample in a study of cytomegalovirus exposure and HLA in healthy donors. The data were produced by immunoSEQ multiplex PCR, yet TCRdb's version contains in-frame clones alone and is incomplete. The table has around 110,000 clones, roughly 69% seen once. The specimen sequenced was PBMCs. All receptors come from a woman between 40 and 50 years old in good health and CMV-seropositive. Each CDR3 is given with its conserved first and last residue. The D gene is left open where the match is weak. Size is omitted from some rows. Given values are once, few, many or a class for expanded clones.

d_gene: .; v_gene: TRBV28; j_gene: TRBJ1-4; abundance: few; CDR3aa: CASSYIGKLFF; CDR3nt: TGTGCCAGCAGTTACATTGGAAAACTGTTTTTT
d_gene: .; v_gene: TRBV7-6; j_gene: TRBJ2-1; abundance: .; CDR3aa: CASSYRDSSVNEQFF; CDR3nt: TGTGCCAGCAGCTACCGGGACTCCAGCGTCAATGAGCAGTTCTTC
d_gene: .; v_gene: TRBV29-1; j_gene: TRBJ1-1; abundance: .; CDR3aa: CSVEMNTEAFF; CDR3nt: TGCAGCGTGGAGATGAACACTGAAGCTTTCTTT
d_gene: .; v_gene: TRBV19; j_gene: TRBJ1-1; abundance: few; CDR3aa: CASGGRMNTEAFF; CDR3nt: TGTGCCAGCGGAGGGCGGATGAACACTGAAGCTTTCTTT
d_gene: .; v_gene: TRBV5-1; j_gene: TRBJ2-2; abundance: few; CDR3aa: CASRPTENTGELFF; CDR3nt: TGCGCCAGCAGGCCAACAGAGAACACCGGGGAGCTGTTTTTT
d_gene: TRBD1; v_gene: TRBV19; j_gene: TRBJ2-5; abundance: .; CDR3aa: CASTGTGDETQYF; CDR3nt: TGTGCCAGTACCGGGACAGGGGACGAGACCCAGTACTTC
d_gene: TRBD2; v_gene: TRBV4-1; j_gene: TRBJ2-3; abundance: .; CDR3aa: CASSLPPGGKADTQYF; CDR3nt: TGCGCCAGCAGCCTCCCCCCGGGAGGGAAGGCAGATACGCAGTATTTT
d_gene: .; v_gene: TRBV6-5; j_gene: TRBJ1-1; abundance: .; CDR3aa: CASSYSNRVSTEAFF; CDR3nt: TGTGCCAGCAGTTACTCGAACAGGGTTAGCACTGAAGCTTTCTTT
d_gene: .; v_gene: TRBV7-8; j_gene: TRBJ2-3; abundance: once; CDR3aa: CASSSTTPRSLTDTQYF; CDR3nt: TGTGCCAGCAGCTCCACCACACCCCGTAGCCTCACAGATACGCAGTATTTT
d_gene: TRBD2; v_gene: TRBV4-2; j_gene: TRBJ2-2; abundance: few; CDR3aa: CASSLRSASGRAGVPTGELFF; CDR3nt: TGTGCCAGCAGCCTTAGATCGGCTAGCGGGAGGGCTGGGGTCCCAACCGGGGAGCTGTTTTTT
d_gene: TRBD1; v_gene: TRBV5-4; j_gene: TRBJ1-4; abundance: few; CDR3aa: CASSLEGDRGSEKLFF; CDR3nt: TGTGCCAGCAGCTTGGAGGGGGACAGGGGATCGGAAAAACTGTTTTTT
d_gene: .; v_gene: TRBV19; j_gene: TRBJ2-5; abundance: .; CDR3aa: CASSIATDQETQYF; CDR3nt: TGTGCCAGTAGTATCGCAACAGACCAAGAGACCCAGTACTTC
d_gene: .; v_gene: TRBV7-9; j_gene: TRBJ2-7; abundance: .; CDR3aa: CASSWALALSYEQYF; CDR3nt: TGTGCCAGCAGCTGGGCCCTCGCGCTGTCCTACGAGCAGTACTTC
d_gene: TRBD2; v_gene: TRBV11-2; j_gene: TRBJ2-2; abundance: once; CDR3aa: CASSFRRGTNTGELFF; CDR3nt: TGTGCCAGCAGCTTCAGGCGGGGGACGAACACCGGGGAGCTGTTTTTT
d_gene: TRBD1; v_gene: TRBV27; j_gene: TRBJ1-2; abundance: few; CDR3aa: CASSLSGQENGYTF; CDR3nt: TGTGCCAGCAGTTTATCGGGACAGGAGAATGGCTACACCTTC
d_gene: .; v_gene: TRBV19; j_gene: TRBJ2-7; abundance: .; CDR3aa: CASSGGHLRGEQYF; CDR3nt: TGTGCCAGTAGTGGGGGACACCTTCGAGGCGAGCAGTACTTC
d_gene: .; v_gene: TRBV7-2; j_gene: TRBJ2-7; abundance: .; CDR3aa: CASSSSGATRYEQYF; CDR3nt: TGTGCCAGCAGCTCATCAGGGGCGACAAGATACGAGCAGTACTTC
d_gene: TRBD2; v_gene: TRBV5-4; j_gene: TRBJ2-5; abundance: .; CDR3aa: CASSLRRLAGGGGQETQYF; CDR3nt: TGTGCCAGCAGCTTAAGGAGACTAGCGGGAGGGGGGGGTCAAGAGACCCAGTACTTC
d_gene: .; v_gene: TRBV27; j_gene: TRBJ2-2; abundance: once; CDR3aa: CASSSGFNTGELFF; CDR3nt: TGTGCCAGCAGTTCGGGATTCAACACCGGGGAGCTGTTTTTT
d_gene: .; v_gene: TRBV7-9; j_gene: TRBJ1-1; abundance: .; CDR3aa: CASSPAGTSKAFF; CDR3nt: TGTGCCAGCAGCCCCGCCGGGACATCTAAAGCTTTCTTT
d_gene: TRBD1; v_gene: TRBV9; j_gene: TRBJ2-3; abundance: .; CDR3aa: CASSAGTGGYTDTQYF; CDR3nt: TGTGCCAGCAGCGCAGGGACAGGGGGCTACACAGATACGCAGTATTTT
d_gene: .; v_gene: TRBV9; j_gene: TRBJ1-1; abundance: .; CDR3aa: CASSVGGLRTEAFF; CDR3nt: TGTGCCAGCAGCGTAGGGGGGCTAAGGACTGAAGCTTTCTTT
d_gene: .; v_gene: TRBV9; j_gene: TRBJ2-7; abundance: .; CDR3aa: CASSTSRDSLSLNYEQYF; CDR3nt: TGTGCCAGCAGCACTAGCCGGGACTCTCTCTCCCTCAATTACGAGCAGTACTTC
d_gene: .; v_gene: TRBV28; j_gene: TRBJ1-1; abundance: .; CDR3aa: CASSSPGLTEAFF; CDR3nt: TGTGCCAGCAGTTCGCCAGGGCTGACTGAAGCTTTCTTT
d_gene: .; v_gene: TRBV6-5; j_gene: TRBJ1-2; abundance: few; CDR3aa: CASSYSSNGGYTF; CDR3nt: TGTGCCAGCAGTTACAGCTCCAATGGTGGCTACACCTTC
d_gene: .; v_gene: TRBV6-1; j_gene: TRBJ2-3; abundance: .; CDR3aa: CASTPGGLATDTQYF; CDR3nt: TGTGCCAGCACCCCGGGTGGGCTAGCCACAGATACGCAGTATTTT
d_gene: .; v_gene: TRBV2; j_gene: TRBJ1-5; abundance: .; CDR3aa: CASQEEGVTSNQPQHF; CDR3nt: TGTGCCAGCCAAGAGGAGGGAGTAACGAGCAATCAGCCCCAGCATTTT
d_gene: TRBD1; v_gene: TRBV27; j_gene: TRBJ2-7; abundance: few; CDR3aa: CASSTGANSYEQYF; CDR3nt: TGTGCCAGTTCGACAGGGGCGAACTCCTACGAGCAGTACTTC
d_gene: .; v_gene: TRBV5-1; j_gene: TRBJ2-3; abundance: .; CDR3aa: CASSPGGLQTGDTQYF; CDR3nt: TGCGCCAGCAGCCCGGGGGGCTTACAGACGGGAGATACGCAGTATTTT
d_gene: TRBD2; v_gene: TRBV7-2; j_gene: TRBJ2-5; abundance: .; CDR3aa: CASSLAGLTQETQYF; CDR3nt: TGTGCCAGCAGCTTAGCGGGACTAACACAAGAGACCCAGTACTTC
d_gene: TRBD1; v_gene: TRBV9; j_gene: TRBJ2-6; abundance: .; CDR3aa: CASRDDPRDRVSSGANVLTF; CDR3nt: TGTGCCAGCAGAGATGACCCCAGGGACAGAGTTTCCTCTGGGGCCAACGTCCTGACTTTC
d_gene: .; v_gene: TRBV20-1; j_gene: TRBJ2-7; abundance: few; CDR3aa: CSAADIYEQYF; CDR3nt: TGCAGTGCAGCAGACATCTACGAGCAGTACTTC
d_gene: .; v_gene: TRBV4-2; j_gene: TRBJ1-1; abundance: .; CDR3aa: CASSQDWGQGTEAFF; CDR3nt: TGTGCCAGCAGCCAAGATTGGGGTCAGGGCACTGAAGCTTTCTTT
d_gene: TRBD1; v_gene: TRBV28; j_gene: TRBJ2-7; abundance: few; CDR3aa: CASSHGTGGTYEQYF; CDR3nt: TGTGCCAGCAGCCATGGGACAGGGGGAACCTACGAGCAGTACTTC
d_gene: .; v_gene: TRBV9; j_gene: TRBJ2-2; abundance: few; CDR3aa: CASSVTGPGTGELFF; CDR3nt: TGTGCCAGCAGCGTCACAGGTCCGGGCACCGGGGAGCTGTTTTTT
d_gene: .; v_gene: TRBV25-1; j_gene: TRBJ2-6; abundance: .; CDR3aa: CASSVSSGANVLTF; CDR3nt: TGTGCCAGCAGTGTTAGCTCTGGGGCCAACGTCCTGACTTTC
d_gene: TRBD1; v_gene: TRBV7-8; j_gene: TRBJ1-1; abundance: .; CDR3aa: CASSPGTVNTEAFF; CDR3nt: TGTGCCAGCAGCCCCGGGACAGTGAACACTGAAGCTTTCTTT
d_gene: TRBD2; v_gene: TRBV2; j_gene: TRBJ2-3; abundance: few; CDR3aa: CASSVALAGGMDTQYF; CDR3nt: TGTGCCAGCAGTGTGGCACTAGCGGGAGGAATGGATACGCAGTATTTT
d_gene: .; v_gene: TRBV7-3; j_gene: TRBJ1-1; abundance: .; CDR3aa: CASSPDLNTEAFF; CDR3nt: TGTGCCAGCAGCCCAGATTTGAACACTGAAGCTTTCTTT
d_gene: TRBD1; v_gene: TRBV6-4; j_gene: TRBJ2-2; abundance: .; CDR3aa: CASRPDRGNTGELFF; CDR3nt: TGTGCCAGCCGACCGGACAGGGGGAACACCGGGGAGCTGTTTTTT
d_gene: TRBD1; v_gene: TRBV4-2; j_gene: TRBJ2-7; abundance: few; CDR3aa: CASSQDGRDRAYF; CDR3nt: TGTGCCAGCAGCCAAGACGGGCGGGACAGGGCCTACTTC
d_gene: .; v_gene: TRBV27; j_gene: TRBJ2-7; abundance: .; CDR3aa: CASSFSGEQYF; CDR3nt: TGTGCCAGCAGCTTCTCCGGGGAGCAGTACTTC
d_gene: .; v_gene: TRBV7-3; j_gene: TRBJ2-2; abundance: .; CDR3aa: CASSIYTGELFF; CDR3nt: TGTGCCAGCAGCATATACACCGGGGAGCTGTTTTTT
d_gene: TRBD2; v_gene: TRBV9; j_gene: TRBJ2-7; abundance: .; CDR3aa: CASSQGLATTYEQYF; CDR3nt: TGTGCCAGCAGCCAGGGACTAGCTACCACCTACGAGCAGTACTTC
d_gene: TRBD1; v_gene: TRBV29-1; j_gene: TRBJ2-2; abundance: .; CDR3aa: CSGGTGHNTGELFF; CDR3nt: TGCAGCGGGGGGACAGGGCACAACACCGGGGAGCTGTTTTTT
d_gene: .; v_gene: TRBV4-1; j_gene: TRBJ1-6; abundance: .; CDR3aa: CASSRERGNNSPLHF; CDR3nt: TGCGCCAGCAGCCGTGAAAGGGGCAACAATTCACCCCTCCACTTT
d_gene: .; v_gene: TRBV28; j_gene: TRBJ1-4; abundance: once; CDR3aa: CASSFAGGTNEKLFF; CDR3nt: TGTGCCAGCAGTTTTGCGGGGGGGACTAATGAAAAACTGTTTTTT
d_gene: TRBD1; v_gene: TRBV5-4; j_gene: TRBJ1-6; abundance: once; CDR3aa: CASSPGQWDNSPLHF; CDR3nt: TGTGCCAGCAGCCCGGGACAGTGGGATAATTCACCCCTCCACTTT